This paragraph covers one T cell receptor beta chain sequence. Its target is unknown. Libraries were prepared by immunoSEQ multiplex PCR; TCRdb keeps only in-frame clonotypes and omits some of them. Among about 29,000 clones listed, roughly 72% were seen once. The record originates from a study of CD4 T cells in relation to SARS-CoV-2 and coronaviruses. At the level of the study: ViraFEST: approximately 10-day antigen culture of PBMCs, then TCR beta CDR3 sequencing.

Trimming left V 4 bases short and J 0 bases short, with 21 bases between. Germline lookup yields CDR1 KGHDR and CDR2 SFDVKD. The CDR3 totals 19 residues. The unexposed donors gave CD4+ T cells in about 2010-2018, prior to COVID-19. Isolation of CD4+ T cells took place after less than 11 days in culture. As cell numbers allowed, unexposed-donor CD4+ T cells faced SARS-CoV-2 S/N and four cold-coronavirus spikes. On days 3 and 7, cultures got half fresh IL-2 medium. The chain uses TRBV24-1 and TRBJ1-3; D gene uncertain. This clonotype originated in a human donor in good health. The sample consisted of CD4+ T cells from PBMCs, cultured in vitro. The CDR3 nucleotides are TGTGCCACCAGTGACTGGACTCGACCGGCTATGAGCTCTGGAAACACCATATATTTT. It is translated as CATSDWTRPAMSSGNTIYF.